One sample yielded the 26 T cell receptor beta chains listed below, sequenced in a study of blood T cells in healthy people across ages (dated by TCRdb to between 2014 and 2017). Library preparation was by 5' RACE. Sequenced using an Illumina HiSeq 2500. A second PCR of about 6 to 11 cycles was run with a J-beta primer mix and a sample-barcoded 5' primer. The raw public reads went through TCRdb reprocessing: fastp at Q25, MiXCR clone calling, in-frame beta chains kept. Merged by CDR3 protein, the rows form single entries marked with the most common genes and DNA. For this sample the table gives 550,000 to 650,000 distinct CDR3 sequences, of which roughly 30% were detected only once. The ten most abundant clones make up 15% to 18% of the sample. Sequenced sample: blood. Every receptor here comes from a woman of 80 years or more in good health.

V usage is TRBV7-2 and J usage is TRBJ2-5; 9 nucleotides align to TRBD1. The germline V gene encodes CDR1 SGHTA and CDR2 FQGNSA. The CDR3 totals 16 residues. The V gene end was trimmed by 0 bases and the J gene end by 5 bases; junction bases not matched to a gene: 7. CDR3 in amino acids: CASSLAGTGRIETQYF. The CDR3 nucleotides are TGTGCCAGCAGCTTAGCCGGGACAGGGAGGATCGAGACCCAGTACTTC.

This chain links TRBV6-5 with TRBJ1-1; D unclear. The V end was cut by 7 bases, the J end by 7 bases, with 10 bases between. The CDR3 runs to 11 residues. Germline CDR1 is MNHEY and CDR2 is SVGAGI. The CDR3 DNA sequence: TGTGCCAGCACAAGGCAAGGTGAAGCTTTCTTT. It translates to CASTRQGEAFF.

V is TRBV27 and J is TRBJ1-6; 7 nucleotides match TRBD1. Looked up from germline, CDR1 is MNHEY and CDR2 is SMNVEV (reference sequence). The trim removed 5 bases at V and 7 bases at J, leaving 8 bases unmatched. CDR3 length: 15 residues. CDR3 region: CASSIDRERNSPLHF. The CDR3, as DNA: TGTGCCAGCAGTATCGACAGGGAACGGAATTCACCCCTCCACTTT.

This clonotype was observed at least ten times. The V gene is TRBV20-1, the J gene TRBJ2-1, with 12 nucleotides matching TRBD2. With 2 bases clipped from V and 1 base from J, the junction kept 12 bases outside the gene matches. Germline V gives CDR1 DFQATT, CDR2 SNEGSKA (reference sequence). CDR3 length: 19 residues. CDR3 sequence reads: CSARPLLAGGPRSYNEQFF. CDR3 in DNA: TGCAGTGCTAGACCTCTACTAGCGGGGGGCCCCAGGTCCTACAATGAGCAGTTCTTC.

The chain employs TRBV30 and TRBJ2-7; TRBD1 matches 11 bases. With 5 bases clipped from V and 6 bases from J, the junction kept 3 bases outside the gene matches. CDR1 and CDR2 from the germline V gene are GTSNPN and SVGIG (reference sequence). This CDR3 is built from 12 residues. DNA for the CDR3: TGTGCCTGGGCCGGGACAGGGGGCGAGCAGTACTTC. It is translated as CAWAGTGGEQYF.

This clonotype was recorded at least ten times. The V and J genes are TRBV10-2 and TRBJ1-5; no reliable D call. The CDR3 loop spans 14 amino acids. Germline CDR1 is WSHSY and CDR2 is SAAADI. V was shortened by 0 bases and J by 3 bases, with 6 bases between the two germline ends. The DNA for the CDR3 is TGCGCCAGCAGTGAGTCCGGACTCAATCAGCCCCAGCATTTT. It codes for CASSESGLNQPQHF.

The V gene is TRBV29-1, the J gene TRBJ2-2; D might be TRBD2 (5 bases). The CDR3 is made up of 12 amino acids. CDR1 and CDR2 from the germline V gene are SQVTM and ANQGSEA. The germline V and J ends were trimmed by 4 bases and 3 bases, with 6 bases remaining between them. The CDR3 coding sequence is TGCAGCGTTGCGGGGTACACCGGGGAGCTGTTTTTT. It specifies CSVAGYTGELFF.

This clonotype occurred many times. This chain connects TRBV7-9 to TRBJ1-5; D is uncertain. CDR1 is SEHNR and CDR2 is FQNEAQ in the germline V gene (reference sequence). The V end was cut by 1 base, the J end by 3 bases, with 1 base between. The CDR3 has 12 amino acids. The CDR3 coding sequence is TGTGCCAGCAGCTTAGACAATCAGCCCCAGCATTTT. Its translation: CASSLDNQPQHF.

V and J are TRBV6-1 and TRBJ1-1; D uncertain. Looked up from germline, CDR1 is MNHNS and CDR2 is SASEGT. The CDR3 is 14 amino acids. The germline V and J ends were trimmed by 5 bases and 4 bases, with 14 bases remaining between them. CDR3: CASSLKVLGTEAFF. The CDR3 nucleotides read TGTGCCAGCAGTTTAAAAGTTTTGGGCACTGAAGCTTTCTTT.

This chain uses TRBV5-1 with TRBJ2-7, with TRBD2 matching 7 bases. V shed 3 bases and J 0 bases; nucleotides not matched to a gene: 3. The CDR3 contains 14 residues. The germline V gene has CDR1 SGHRS and CDR2 YFSETQ. The CDR3 sequence is CASSSSSGSYEQYF. The DNA for the CDR3 is TGCGCCAGCAGCTCTTCTAGCGGCTCCTACGAGCAGTACTTC.

The chain joins TRBV2 to TRBJ2-1; D possibly uses TRBD1 or TRBD2 (5 bases each). There are 13 residues in the CDR3. V lost 7 bases to trimming and J lost 9 bases, with 16 bases between them. The germline gives CDR1 SNHLY, CDR2 FYNNEI. The CDR3 region is CASNAGTGIEQFF. The CDR3 DNA reads as TGTGCCAGCAACGCCGGGACCGGGATTGAGCAGTTCTTC.

This clonotype was observed many times. The V gene is TRBV7-2, the J gene TRBJ2-5, with 10 bases that match TRBD1. V was pared by 5 bases and J by 4 bases, with 7 bases of the junction left unmatched. The CDR3 sequence is 15 residues long. Looked up from germline, CDR1 is SGHTA and CDR2 is FQGNSA. CDR3 region: CASSVGTGDGETQYF. CDR3 nucleotide sequence: TGTGCCAGCAGCGTCGGGACAGGGGACGGAGAGACCCAGTACTTC.

This clonotype was counted at least ten times. The chain links TRBV6-1 to TRBJ1-2; D gene ambiguous. Germline CDR1 is MNHNS and CDR2 is SASEGT. The CDR3 has 13 amino acids. The V gene lost 4 bases and the J gene lost 2 bases, with 8 bases spanning the gap. The CDR3 region has the DNA TGTGCCAGCAGTGGCTATCGCAACTATGGCTACACCTTC. It translates to CASSGYRNYGYTF.

This clonotype was detected ten times or more. The chain couples TRBV24-1 to TRBJ2-1; the D gene could be TRBD1 or TRBD2 (6 bases each). The CDR3 length is 13 residues. Trimming left V 6 bases short and J 8 bases short, with 13 bases between. Germline values: CDR1 KGHDR, CDR2 SFDVKD. CDR3 DNA sequence: TGTGCCACCAGTCCCCAGGGGAGGTATGAGCAGTTCTTC. The encoded protein is CATSPQGRYEQFF.

This clonotype showed up many times. The V gene is TRBV7-9, the J gene TRBJ2-3; unclear D gene. The CDR3 is 15 residues long. Trimming pared 5 bases from V and 3 bases from J, leaving 15 bases between. CDR1 is SEHNR and CDR2 is FQNEAQ in the germline V gene (reference sequence). The CDR3 loop reads CASSLSSQVTDTQYF. The CDR3 DNA follows: TGTGCCAGCAGCCTGAGTTCGCAGGTAACAGATACGCAGTATTTT.

The chain employs TRBV15 and TRBJ2-1, with TRBD2 as a possible D gene (5 bases). Germline V gene data show CDR1 as LNHNV and CDR2 as YYDKDF (reference sequence). The CDR3 length is 14 residues. V was clipped by 7 bases and J by 2 bases, with 12 bases between them. The CDR3: CATMASGAYNEQFF. The CDR3 region has the DNA TGTGCCACCATGGCGAGCGGAGCCTACAATGAGCAGTTCTTC.

This clonotype has more than one count but fewer than ten. J is TRBJ1-6 and V is TRBV30, with a possible D match to TRBD1 (6 bases). Germline V gives CDR1 GTSNPN, CDR2 SVGIG (reference sequence). Between the trimmed V and J ends, which lost 1 base and 10 bases, there was a span of 11 bases. The CDR3 runs 13 residues. Here the CDR3 DNA reads TGTGCCTGGAGTGAAGCAACAGGGTCACCCCTCCACTTT. Protein product: CAWSEATGSPLHF. Together with reference TRBV30 and TRBJ1-6, the CDR3 gives the full variable domain: SQTIHQWPATLVQPVGSPLSLECTVEGTSNPNLYWYRQAAGRGLQLLFYSVGIGQISSEVPQNLSASRPQDRQFILSSKKLLLSDSGFYLCAWSEATGSPLHFGNGTRLTVT.

As to this clonotype: Its ends do not fully match the called genes, so a read error is possible. The chain recombines TRBV5-1 with TRBJ2-3; D call uncertain. Germline CDR1 reads SGHRS; CDR2 reads YFSETQ. The CDR3 has 14 amino acids. CDR3 DNA sequence: TGCGCCAGCAACTTGGCCCTCGGGACAGATACGCAGTATTTT. Its protein product is CASNLALGTDTQYF.

This clonotype was found a few times. The V call is TRBV30, the J call TRBJ2-7; 7 bases match TRBD1. Per germline, CDR1 GTSNPN and CDR2 SVGIG (reference sequence). V lost 3 bases to trimming and J lost 3 bases; unmatched junction nucleotides: 5. The CDR3 is 13 residues long. The CDR3 DNA reads as TGTGCCTGGAGGACAGGGCGTTGCTACGAGCAGTACTTC. Encoded protein: CAWRTGRCYEQYF.

The chain couples TRBV7-2 to TRBJ2-7; D ambiguous. Germline V gene sequence: CDR1 SGHTA, CDR2 FQGNSA. Trimming took off 5 bases at V and 6 bases at J, with 8 bases between the two ends. CDR3 size: 11 residues. CDR3 region: CASSLMLEQYF. CDR3 in DNA: TGTGCCAGCAGCCTCATGCTCGAGCAGTACTTC.

V is TRBV15 and J is TRBJ1-6; D possibly corresponds to TRBD1 (5 bases). Germline loops: CDR1 LNHNV, CDR2 YYDKDF (reference sequence). The length of the CDR3 is 13 residues. Trimming shortened V by 0 bases and J by 18 bases, and 15 bases separated the two germline ends. The chain's CDR3 is CATSRDRGRAPHF. The CDR3 bases are TGTGCCACCAGCAGAGACCGGGGCAGGGCCCCCCACTTT.

This clonotype showed up just a few times. This sequence joins TRBV6-5 and TRBJ2-1; D is uncertain. CDR1 and CDR2 from the germline V gene are MNHEY and SVGAGI. The V end lost 7 bases, the J end lost 0 bases, and 13 bases lay between the germline ends. This CDR3 is built from 15 residues. CDR3 coding DNA: TGTGCCAGCACCCTTACTCAAAGCTCCTACAATGAGCAGTTCTTC. Translating it yields CASTLTQSSYNEQFF.

The chain couples TRBV2 to TRBJ2-1; TRBD2 matches at 9 bases. Germline V gives CDR1 SNHLY, CDR2 FYNNEI. CDR3 length: 14 residues. J gave up 8 bases and V 6 bases, and 8 bases lay outside the gene matches. CDR3 nucleotide sequence: TGTGCCAGCAGGCGGGGGGGCGTTGGCGATGAGCAGTTCTTC. Amino acids: CASRRGGVGDEQFF.

This chain joins TRBV7-9 and TRBJ2-1, with D maybe TRBD1 (5 bases). This CDR3 is built from 14 residues. V lost 5 bases and J 5 bases, leaving 13 bases between the germline ends. In germline, CDR1 is SEHNR, CDR2 FQNEAQ (reference sequence). CDR3 DNA: TGTGCCAGCAGCCCACCTTCGACAGACAATGAGCAGTTCTTC. Amino acids: CASSPPSTDNEQFF.

The chain joins TRBV29-1 to TRBJ2-3; the match to TRBD2 covers 10 bases. The CDR3 consists of 14 residues. Germline assignment: CDR1 SQVTM and CDR2 ANQGSEA. The ends lost 2 bases at V and 4 bases at J; junction bases unmatched: 3. CDR3 sequence: CSVELAGEPDTQYF. CDR3 nucleotide sequence: TGCAGCGTTGAACTAGCGGGAGAGCCAGATACGCAGTATTTT.

This clonotype was observed at least ten times. The chain uses TRBV12-3 or TRBV12-4 and TRBJ1-1; D uncertain. V dropped 4 bases and J dropped 4 bases, with 10 bases sitting between them. CDR3 length: 13 residues. The CDR3 DNA is TGTGCCAGCAGTTATAGTATGGGCACTGAAGCTTTCTTT. Translated, it gives CASSYSMGTEAFF.